A selection of T cell receptor beta chains follows, all from one sample in a study of T cell responses to AZD1222 COVID-19 vaccine. Measured with immunoSEQ multiplex PCR; TCRdb has only the in-frame clones, and not every one. The table includes roughly 100,000 clones, 85% to 90% detected once. Here the sequenced sample was peripheral blood, taken on day 0 of AZD1222 vaccination. The receptor source for this set is an adult in good health. The CDR3 runs from the conserved cysteine through the conserved F or W. Each record gives: V gene, clone size, J gene, D gene, CDR3 protein, CDR3 DNA. The D gene is left open where the match is weak. Size is stated for part of the rows, as once, few or many counts, or as a class when the clone is expanded.

TRBV2	.	TRBJ1-5	.	CASSEATANQPQHF	TGTGCCAGCAGTGAAGCGACAGCGAATCAGCCCCAGCATTTT
TRBV21-1	once	TRBJ1-1	.	CASSDAGVNTEAFF	TGTGCCAGCAGCGACGCGGGGGTGAACACTGAAGCTTTCTTT
TRBV7-9	many	TRBJ1-1	.	CASSPQGRPWWDEAFF	TGTGCCAGCAGCCCCCAGGGCAGGCCGTGGTGGGATGAAGCTTTCTTT
TRBV4-1	.	TRBJ1-5	.	CASSHPHQPQHF	TGCGCCAGCAGCCATCCCCATCAGCCCCAGCATTTT
TRBV18	.	TRBJ1-2	TRBD1	CASSPRTGQGDGYTF	TGTGCCAGCTCACCCCGGACGGGACAGGGAGATGGCTACACCTTC
TRBV6-5	.	TRBJ1-1	.	CASNPQLGTEAFF	TGTGCCAGCAACCCGCAACTTGGGACTGAAGCTTTCTTT
TRBV9	.	TRBJ2-3	TRBD2	CASSVVGGRALTDTQYF	TGTGCCAGCAGCGTAGTGGGCGGGAGGGCCCTGACAGATACGCAGTATTTT
TRBV6-2/TRBV6-3	few	TRBJ2-3	TRBD1	CASSYSGTGGRETDTQYF	TGTGCCAGCAGTTACTCGGGGACAGGGGGCCGAGAAACAGATACGCAGTATTTT
TRBV5-5	.	TRBJ2-7	TRBD1	CASSLVGGQGLYEQYF	TGTGCCAGCAGCTTGGTAGGAGGACAGGGGTTGTACGAGCAGTACTTC
TRBV28	once	TRBJ2-1	.	CASGGAMNEQFF	TGTGCCAGCGGAGGGGCTATGAATGAGCAGTTCTTC
TRBV15	.	TRBJ1-2	.	CATSRDLGDYGYTF	TGTGCCACCAGCAGAGATTTGGGGGACTATGGCTACACCTTC
TRBV7-9	.	TRBJ1-1	.	CASSLVSQGEAFF	TGTGCCAGCAGCTTGGTTTCTCAGGGTGAAGCTTTCTTT
TRBV5-8	.	TRBJ2-1	TRBD2	CASSLDAGVTQDNEQFF	TGTGCCAGCAGCTTGGACGCGGGAGTGACGCAGGACAATGAGCAGTTCTTC
TRBV7-2	.	TRBJ1-5	TRBD1	CASSLPDRGSNQPQHF	TGTGCCAGCAGCTTACCCGACAGGGGCAGCAATCAGCCCCAGCATTTT
TRBV10-3	.	TRBJ2-7	TRBD2	CAIRGGGYEQYF	TGTGCCATCCGGGGGGGAGGGTACGAGCAGTACTTC
TRBV6-5	.	TRBJ1-2	.	CASHRGESGYGYTF	TGTGCCAGCCACAGAGGGGAAAGTGGCTATGGCTACACCTTC
TRBV24-1	.	TRBJ1-2	.	CATSDLRQGHLDYGYTF	TGTGCCACCAGTGATTTGCGCCAGGGGCATTTAGACTATGGCTACACCTTC
TRBV7-8	.	TRBJ1-2	.	CASSPGVGSYTF	TGTGCCAGCAGCCCGGGGGTAGGGAGCTACACCTTC
TRBV5-1	.	TRBJ1-6	.	CASSLGAVPGDAPLHF	TGCGCCAGCAGCTTAGGAGCGGTCCCGGGGGATGCGCCCCTCCACTTT
TRBV5-1	.	TRBJ1-6	.	CASNGGDNSPLHF	TGCGCCAGCAACGGGGGTGATAATTCACCCCTCCACTTT
TRBV21-1	once	TRBJ2-7	.	CASSAPHEQYF	TGTGCCAGCAGCGCCCCCCACGAGCAGTACTTC
TRBV19	.	TRBJ2-7	.	CASRGGGGGVHEQYF	TGTGCCAGTAGGGGAGGTGGCGGAGGGGTCCACGAGCAGTACTTC
TRBV6-5	.	TRBJ2-1	TRBD2	CASSSAGTTYNEQFF	TGTGCCAGCAGTTCCGCCGGGACTACCTACAATGAGCAGTTCTTC
TRBV27	.	TRBJ1-5	.	CASAVTRQNQPQHF	TGTGCCAGCGCCGTTACAAGACAGAATCAGCCCCAGCATTTT
TRBV7-3	.	TRBJ1-1	.	CASSLGMRTEAFF	TGTGCCAGCAGCTTAGGGATGAGGACTGAAGCTTTCTTT
TRBV28	once	TRBJ2-7	.	CASSLSRYEQYF	TGTGCCAGCAGTTTATCCCGCTACGAGCAGTACTTC
TRBV6-1	.	TRBJ2-7	.	CASSERRGRDYEQYF	TGTGCCAGCAGTGAGAGGCGTGGCAGAGACTACGAGCAGTACTTC
TRBV7-9	.	TRBJ1-1	.	CASSLRGALPEAFF	TGTGCCAGCAGCTTAAGGGGCGCGTTGCCTGAAGCTTTCTTT
TRBV6-5	few	TRBJ2-1	TRBD2	CASTSGRWDEQFF	TGTGCCAGCACCAGCGGGAGATGGGATGAGCAGTTCTTC
TRBV2	.	TRBJ1-5	.	CASSENQGSQPQHF	TGTGCCAGCAGTGAGAATCAGGGAAGCCAGCCCCAGCATTTT
TRBV4-1	.	TRBJ1-5	.	CASSPDGYSNQPQHF	TGCGCCAGCAGCCCGGACGGGTATAGCAATCAGCCCCAGCATTTT
TRBV11-3	.	TRBJ2-1	TRBD2	CASSFGGSTNEQFF	TGTGCCAGCAGCTTCGGCGGGAGCACCAATGAGCAGTTCTTC
TRBV18	.	TRBJ1-1	TRBD1	CASSAGTGDTEAFF	TGTGCCAGCTCAGCGGGTACAGGGGACACTGAAGCTTTCTTT
TRBV2	.	TRBJ1-6	.	CASRKEAGARNSPLHF	TGTGCCAGCAGGAAGGAGGCGGGGGCGAGAAATTCACCCCTCCACTTT
TRBV3-1/TRBV3-2	.	TRBJ2-1	TRBD2	CASSQGTSPRGEQFF	TGTGCCAGCAGCCAAGGGACTAGCCCGAGGGGGGAGCAGTTCTTC
TRBV6-4	.	TRBJ2-7	.	CASILRWASYEQYF	TGTGCCAGCATTCTACGGTGGGCCTCCTACGAGCAGTACTTC
TRBV6-2/TRBV6-3	few	TRBJ2-1	.	CASSATDEQFF	TGTGCCAGCAGTGCCACAGATGAGCAGTTCTTC
TRBV5-8	.	TRBJ1-2	.	CASRFGDLGGYTF	TGTGCCAGCCGCTTTGGGGACCTCGGGGGCTACACCTTC
TRBV11-2	.	TRBJ1-6	.	CASSLEIGTYSPLHF	TGTGCCAGCAGCTTAGAGATAGGGACCTATTCACCCCTCCACTTT
TRBV6-1	.	TRBJ1-5	.	CASSEGRGGSNQPQHF	TGTGCCAGCAGTGAAGGGCGCGGGGGTAGCAATCAGCCCCAGCATTTT
TRBV28	.	TRBJ1-5	TRBD1	CASRKSGDRPQHF	TGTGCCAGCAGAAAATCCGGGGACAGACCCCAGCATTTT
TRBV15	.	TRBJ1-3	.	CATSREVARSGNTIYF	TGTGCCACCAGCAGAGAAGTCGCACGCTCTGGAAACACCATATATTTT
TRBV15	once	TRBJ1-4	.	CATSRDGSTNEKLFF	TGTGCCACCAGCAGAGACGGGTCAACTAATGAAAAACTGTTTTTT
TRBV4-1	.	TRBJ2-6	.	CASSQDGGQVSGANVLTF	TGCGCCAGCAGCCAAGATGGGGGACAAGTCTCTGGGGCCAACGTCCTGACTTTC
TRBV6-2/TRBV6-3	.	TRBJ1-2	.	CASSPGWAGPPSRGIDYGYTF	TGTGCCAGCAGTCCCGGATGGGCCGGCCCTCCGTCTCGGGGAATCGATTATGGCTACACCTTC